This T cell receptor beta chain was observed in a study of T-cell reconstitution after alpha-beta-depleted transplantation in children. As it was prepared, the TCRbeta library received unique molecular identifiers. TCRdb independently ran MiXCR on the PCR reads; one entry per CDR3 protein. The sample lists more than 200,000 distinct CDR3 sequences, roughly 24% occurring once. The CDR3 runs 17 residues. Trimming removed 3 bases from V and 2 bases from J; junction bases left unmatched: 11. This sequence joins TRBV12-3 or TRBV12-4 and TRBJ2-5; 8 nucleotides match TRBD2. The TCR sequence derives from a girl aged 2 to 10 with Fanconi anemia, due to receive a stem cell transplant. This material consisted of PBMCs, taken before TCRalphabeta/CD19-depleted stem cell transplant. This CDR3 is CASSFAGLAGLQETQYF. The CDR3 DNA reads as TGTGCCAGCAGTTTTGCCGGGTTAGCGGGGCTTCAAGAGACCCAGTACTTC.